This T cell receptor (beta chain) comes out of a study of beta chain features in type 1 diabetes. Reverse transcribing all isolated RNA meant expressed TCRB transcripts were sequenced. Some 3.6 million reads on average were seen across naive, central memory and regulatory T cell samples. The protocol was immunoSEQ multiplex PCR, while the TCRdb copy is restricted to in-frame clones and leaves out a portion. The sample contains 350,000 to 450,000 clones, around 16% of which appear only once. Turning to this clone: What it recognizes is unknown.

A heparinised blood draw that averaged about 116 mL was obtained once from each donor. Naive, central memory, regulatory and stem cell-like memory cells within the CD4+ compartment were sorted using CD45RO/CCR7/CD25/CD127/CD95/CD27. General study results and limits: More deletions and fewer insertions at VDJ junctions were found in patients with type 1 diabetes.

From germline, CDR1 is MNHEY and CDR2 SMNVEV (reference sequence). The CDR3 loop spans 15 amino acids. With 9 bases clipped from V and 9 bases from J, the junction kept 16 bases outside the gene matches. What was sequenced was naive CD4+ T cells from blood. The chain links TRBV27 to TRBJ2-1; 8 nucleotides match TRBD2. This TCR was sampled from a woman between 18 and 29 years old in good health. The CDR3 is CASSYGREGSGEQFF. CDR3 DNA sequence: TGTGCCAGTTCCTACGGACGGGAGGGCAGTGGTGAGCAGTTCTTC.